This entry describes one T cell receptor (beta chain). The data derive from a study of blood T cell repertoires in COVID-19. Turning to the study itself: COVID-19 samples collected from the United States, Italy and Spain covered acute and convalescent phases. Sample material is recorded as cDNA or gDNA derived from T cells, B-cell-depleted T cells, or PBMCs.

CDR1 and CDR2 (germline): SNHLY, FYNNEI. V was clipped by 7 bases and J by 8 bases, with 23 bases between them. This CDR3 region has 15 residues. TCRdb's copy holds only in-frame clones and misses some; the assay was immunoSEQ multiplex PCR. Here the sample spans 150,000 to 180,000 clones, about 73% being singletons. The sequence derives from a man aged 80 or over with acute or convalescent COVID-19. Material for sequencing was peripheral blood. The V gene is TRBV2, the J gene TRBJ1-2; maybe TRBD1 (6 bases). The CDR3 coding sequence is TGTGCCAGCATTCAAGTCGGGGGGCCCCAGGGGGGCTACACCTTC. It is translated as CASIQVGGPQGGYTF.